This T cell receptor (beta chain) was documented in a study of blood T cell repertoires in COVID-19. In the study overall: COVID-19 samples, acute and convalescent, were from the United States, Italy and Spain. T cells, B-cell-depleted T cells, or PBMCs supplied cDNA or gDNA.

Original methodology: Estimated nucleated cell counts came from reference gene primer amplification. Clones were sequenced by immunoSEQ multiplex PCR, and TCRdb holds only the in-frame ones, with some missing. The DNA was the basis for D and trimming; V, J and clone size are from that table. The sample includes about 120,000 clones, 85% of them seen just once. There are 16 residues in the CDR3. V was shortened by 0 bases and J by 4 bases, with 15 bases between the two germline ends. Germline loops: CDR1 LGHNA, CDR2 YSLEER. The gene calls are TRBV4-3 and TRBJ1-2; possibly TRBD1 for D (6 bases). Material for sequencing was peripheral blood. This TCR was recovered from a man aged 80 or over with acute or convalescent COVID-19. The CDR3 region is CASSQDAGGGPYGYTF. The CDR3 coding sequence is TGCGCCAGCAGCCAAGATGCGGGAGGGGGGCCCTATGGCTACACCTTC.